This is a list of T cell receptor beta chains from one sample in a study of T cell changes during pregnancy in multiple sclerosis. The assay was immunoSEQ multiplex PCR, and TCRdb's table has in-frame clones only and misses some. This table holds around 62,000 clones, about nine tenths found once. The sequenced sample was peripheral blood, obtained in the third trimester of pregnancy. The receptor source for this set is a female donor with multiple sclerosis, enrolled in a pregnancy study. Both conserved end residues are part of each CDR3. A D gene is named only where the DNA matches it firmly. For some rows the clone size is stated as once, few or many, or as a class when expanded; others skip it.

TRBV2	.	TRBJ2-7	TRBD1	13	TGTGCCAGCATCGGACAGGAGTCGGGAGAGCAGTACTTC	CASIGQESGEQYF
TRBV19	.	TRBJ1-5	TRBD1	15	TGTGCCAGTAGTCCGGGACAGACAGTCAATCAGCCCCAGCATTTT	CASSPGQTVNQPQHF
TRBV2	.	TRBJ2-2	TRBD1	15	TGTGCCAGCAAACCGGACAGGGGGCCGCCTGGGGAGCTGTTTTTT	CASKPDRGPPGELFF
TRBV7-2	.	TRBJ2-7	TRBD1	14	TGTGCCAGCAGCTTAGCTCGGGACAGGGTCGAGCAGTACTTC	CASSLARDRVEQYF
TRBV5-6	.	TRBJ1-4	.	13	TGTGCCAGCAGCTTGGGGAGCCCCGAGAAACTGTTTTTT	CASSLGSPEKLFF
TRBV19	.	TRBJ2-1	TRBD2	16	TGTGCCAGTAGTATAGAAGCTAGCGGGATGCGGAATGAGCAGTTCTTC	CASSIEASGMRNEQFF
TRBV5-5	.	TRBJ2-3	TRBD2	15	TGTGCCAGCAGCTCGGGACTAGCGGGAGGGGTCACGCAGTATTTT	CASSSGLAGGVTQYF
TRBV29-1	.	TRBJ1-1	.	12	TGCAGCGGCGGCAGGGAAGGCACTGAAGCTTTCTTT	CSGGREGTEAFF
TRBV14	once	TRBJ1-6	.	15	TGTGCCAGCAGCCTCCACATCCCCTATAATTCACCCCTCCACTTT	CASSLHIPYNSPLHF
TRBV2	.	TRBJ2-7	TRBD1	16	TGTGCCAGCAGGGGGGACCGGACAGGGATCACCTACGAGCAGTACTTC	CASRGDRTGITYEQYF
TRBV5-1	.	TRBJ2-3	TRBD2	16	TGCGCCAGCAGCTTGGGACTAGCGGAAAGCACAGATACGCAGTATTTT	CASSLGLAESTDTQYF
TRBV19	.	TRBJ2-7	TRBD1	15	TGTGCCAGTAGTATGATAAGACAGGGGGAGAAGGACCAGTACTTC	CASSMIRQGEKDQYF
TRBV11-3	.	TRBJ2-2	TRBD2	16	TGTGCCAGCAGCCCGGGAGGGAATCTCAACACCGGGGAGCTGTTTTTT	CASSPGGNLNTGELFF
TRBV7-2	.	TRBJ2-7	.	15	TGTGCCAGCAGGCCTCCGGGACAAGGGGACTACGAGCAGTACTTC	CASRPPGQGDYEQYF